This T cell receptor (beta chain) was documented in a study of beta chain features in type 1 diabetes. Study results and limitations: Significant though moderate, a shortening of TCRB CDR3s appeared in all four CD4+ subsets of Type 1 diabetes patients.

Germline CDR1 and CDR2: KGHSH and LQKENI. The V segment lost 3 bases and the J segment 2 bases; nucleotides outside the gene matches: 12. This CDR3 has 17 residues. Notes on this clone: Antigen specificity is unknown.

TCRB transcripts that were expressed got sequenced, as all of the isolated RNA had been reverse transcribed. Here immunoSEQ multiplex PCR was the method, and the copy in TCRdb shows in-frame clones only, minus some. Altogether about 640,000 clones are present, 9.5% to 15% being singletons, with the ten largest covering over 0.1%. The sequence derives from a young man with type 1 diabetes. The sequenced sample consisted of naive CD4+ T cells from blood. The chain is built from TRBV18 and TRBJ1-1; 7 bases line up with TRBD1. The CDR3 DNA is TGTGCCAGCTCACCTCCCCTCGGACAGGCGGGAAACACTGAAGCTTTCTTT. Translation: CASSPPLGQAGNTEAFF.